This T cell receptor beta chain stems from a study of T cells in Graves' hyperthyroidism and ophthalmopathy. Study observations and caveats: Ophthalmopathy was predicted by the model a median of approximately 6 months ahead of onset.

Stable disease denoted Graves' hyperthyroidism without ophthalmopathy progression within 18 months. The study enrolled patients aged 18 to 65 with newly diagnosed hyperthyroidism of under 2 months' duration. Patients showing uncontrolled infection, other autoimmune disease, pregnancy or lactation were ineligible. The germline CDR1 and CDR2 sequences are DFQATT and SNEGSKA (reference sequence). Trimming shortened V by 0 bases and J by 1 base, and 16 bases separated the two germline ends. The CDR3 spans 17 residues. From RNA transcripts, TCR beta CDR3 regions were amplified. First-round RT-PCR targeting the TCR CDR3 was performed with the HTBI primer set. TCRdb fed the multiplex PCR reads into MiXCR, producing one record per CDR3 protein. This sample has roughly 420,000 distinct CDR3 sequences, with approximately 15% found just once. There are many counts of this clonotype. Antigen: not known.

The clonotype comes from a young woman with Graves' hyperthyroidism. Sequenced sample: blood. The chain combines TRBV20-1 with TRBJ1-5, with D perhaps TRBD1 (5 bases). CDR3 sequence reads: CSARDSGRGLSNQPQHF. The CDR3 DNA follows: TGCAGTGCTAGAGATTCGGGGAGGGGACTGAGCAATCAGCCCCAGCATTTT.